This T cell receptor (beta chain) was profiled in a study of blood T cell repertoires in COVID-19 (dated by TCRdb to between 2020 and 2021). About the investigation overall: The collaborator samples originated in the United States, Italy and Spain and spanned the acute and convalescent phases of COVID-19. The sample metadata nearly always contained a de-identified subject ID, COVID-19 status, age in years and sex. The repertoires were made available in a free public database intended to serve as a resource for research on the immune response to SARS-CoV-2. Deeply sampled blood TCRbeta repertoires from subjects exposed to, actively infected with, or recovered from COVID-19 were included in the dataset. Samples came from the ongoing ImmuneRACE study (first 160 participants) plus 1,254 subjects from 6 global collaborators. HLA class I and class II types, where available, came from metadata supplied by the sample provider rather than from assay-based typing. The material from the prospective study consisted of cDNA or gDNA derived from T cells, B-cell-depleted T cells, or PBMCs.

TCRbeta CDR3 regions were amplified from genomic DNA by means of the immunoSEQ Assay, a bias-controlled multiplex PCR. The paper's data handling went like this. Within the assay, amplification of reference gene primers was used to estimate how many nucleated cells each sample contained. To quantify the absolute abundance of each unique TCRbeta CDR3 rearrangement, sequence reads were collapsed and filtered. Productive Simpson clonality was computed per sample as the square root of Simpson's diversity index over productive rearrangements. TCRdb retrieved this table from immuneACCESS and kept in-frame rearrangements only. Not all clones are present; in checked studies, unresolved V genes account for under half, and no reason is known for the remainder. V, J and clone size are those of that table, while D and trimming were read from the DNA. The sample table records around 370,000 clones; about 87% of these occur just once. The top ten clonotypes cover about 6.9% of the sample.

In Seattle, one collaborating source enrolled patients while the infection was active and tracked those patients longitudinally over the course of disease. Whole blood was collected in K2EDTA tubes by collaborating institutions according to the institutions' own protocols. For TCRbeta analysis, collaborator samples were shipped as frozen whole blood, as isolated PBMCs, or as DNA extracted from either sample type. Of note for this clone: The clone's antigen remains unknown. Base qualities are not at hand, and no much larger clone is one base apart.

Overall results and qualifications from the work: The quantity of clinical and demographic metadata differed by source and by participant and was supplied without curation.

The sequence derives from a woman between 45 and 65 years old with COVID-19, enrolled during active disease. The material sequenced was peripheral blood.

In nucleotide form, the sequence is TGTGCCAGCAGTTACTTACAGGGAGCTGAAGCTTTCTTT. Translated, this gives CASSYLQGAEAFF. The rearrangement joined TRBV6-5 to TRBJ1-1; TRBD1 is a weak D gene call, 6 bases matching. Including the terminal cysteine and phenylalanine, the CDR3 comprises 13 residues. Only the CDR3 region is kept as DNA, spanning 39 bases read in frame from base 1. Deletion took 1 base off V and 6 bases off J, with a span of 9 bases between the germline ends. Taken from the germline V gene, the CDR1 and CDR2 loops are MNHEY and SVGAGI.